This is a list of T cell receptor beta chains from one sample in a study of T cell clonotyping in hematopoietic cell transplantation. TCRdb's copy holds only in-frame clones and misses some; the assay was immunoSEQ multiplex PCR. The sample contains some 35,000 clones, 85% to 95% of which appear only once. Material: peripheral blood mononuclear cells, obtained before stem cell transplant. The receptor source for this set is a man aged 35 to 55 with chronic myeloid leukemia. Some clones in this sample may be carry-over from other donors' samples. CDR3s include the opening cysteine and the closing phenylalanine or tryptophan. D genes are given only for firm matches. Some rows mark clone size as missing; the rest say once, few, many or name a class of expanded clone.

>TRBJ2-7|TRBD1|NA|TRBV5-4
CASSARQGIHEQYF
TGTGCCAGCAGCGCCCGACAGGGGATCCACGAGCAGTACTTC
>TRBJ1-2|NA|NA|TRBV28
CASIRTTDEGYTF
TGTGCCAGCATTCGGACCACTGACGAGGGCTACACCTTC
>TRBJ2-7|NA|NA|TRBV5-4
CASSLSSYEQYF
TGTGCCAGCAGCTTGAGCAGCTACGAGCAGTACTTC
>TRBJ2-5|NA|few|TRBV2
CASSGRAETQYF
TGTGCCAGCAGCGGTAGGGCAGAGACCCAGTACTTC
>TRBJ2-1|NA|NA|TRBV6-4
CASSDSWNSSYNEQFF
TGTGCCAGCAGTGACTCGTGGAACAGCTCCTACAATGAGCAGTTCTTC
>TRBJ2-2|TRBD2|NA|TRBV10-1
CANSSGGGALDTGELFF
TGCGCCAACAGTAGCGGGGGCGGTGCTTTGGACACCGGGGAGCTGTTTTTT
>TRBJ2-7|NA|NA|TRBV11-2
CASSSLRGVTYEQYF
TGTGCCAGCAGCTCGCTCAGGGGAGTGACCTACGAGCAGTACTTC
>TRBJ1-2|TRBD1|NA|TRBV6-5
CASSVDRVGFGYTF
TGTGCCAGCAGTGTAGACAGGGTAGGATTTGGCTACACCTTC
>TRBJ2-5|NA|once|TRBV6-6
CASSYGRQETQYF
TGTGCCAGCAGTTACGGCAGACAAGAGACCCAGTACTTC
>TRBJ2-1|NA|once|TRBV30
CAWIGLGSKVGYNEQFF
TGTGCCTGGATCGGTTTAGGGAGCAAGGTGGGATACAATGAGCAGTTCTTC
>TRBJ1-5|NA|once|TRBV6-5
CASRRGENQPQHF
TGTGCCAGTAGAAGGGGGGAGAATCAGCCCCAGCATTTT
>TRBJ2-2|TRBD1|NA|TRBV10-3
CAISIGQEQNTGELFF
TGTGCCATCTCCATCGGACAGGAACAGAACACCGGGGAGCTGTTTTTT
>TRBJ1-1|NA|NA|TRBV7-9
CASSYTPNTEAFF
TGTGCCAGCAGTTATACACCGAACACTGAAGCTTTCTTT